The next 17 T cell receptor beta chains were all read from a single sample in a study of cytotoxic CD8 clonotypes in ibrutinib-treated CLL. Method: immunoSEQ multiplex PCR; TCRdb's copy keeps in-frame clones and lacks some. The sample holds about 130,000 clones, about 79% seen once. The material sequenced was PBMCs, taken after 12 months of ibrutinib treatment. These TCRs come from a human donor with chronic lymphocytic leukemia.

This clone was found a few times. The chain employs TRBV6-4 and TRBJ2-1; the D gene is possibly TRBD2 (6 bases). V lost 6 bases, J lost 0 bases, and 12 bases lay in between. The CDR3 is made up of 15 amino acids. From germline, CDR1 is MRHNA and CDR2 SNTAGT. The CDR3 is CASRPIADSYNEQFF. CDR3 nucleotides: TGTGCCAGCAGACCTATAGCGGACTCCTACAATGAGCAGTTCTTC.

The chain joins TRBV30 to TRBJ1-2; a possible D gene is TRBD1 (5 bases). The CDR3 covers 13 residues. Trimming cost V 1 base and J 4 bases, with 10 bases left between them. Germline V gene sequence: CDR1 GTSNPN, CDR2 SVGIG (reference sequence). The CDR3 loop is CAWSGGTGYGYTF. The CDR3 DNA reads TGTGCCTGGAGTGGGGGGACCGGCTATGGCTACACCTTC. Filled out from reference TRBV30 and TRBJ1-2, the complete variable domain reads SQTIHQWPATLVQPVGSPLSLECTVEGTSNPNLYWYRQAAGRGLQLLFYSVGIGQISSEVPQNLSASRPQDRQFILSSKKLLLSDSGFYLCAWSGGTGYGYTFGSGTRLTVV.

The V and J genes are TRBV29-1 and TRBJ2-1; D is uncertain. Germline values: CDR1 SQVTM, CDR2 ANQGSEA. Trimming removed 8 bases at V and 4 bases at J, with 21 bases between. The CDR3 is 15 amino acids. The CDR3 nucleotides are TGCAGCTGGGAAGAAATCGATACGCGATACAATGAGCAGTTCTTC. It encodes CSWEEIDTRYNEQFF.

The J gene is TRBJ2-7, the V gene TRBV6-5; D gene uncertain. Trimming stripped 8 bases from V and 0 bases from J, with 8 bases between. The CDR3 length is 12 residues. Germline V gene lookup returns CDR1 MNHEY and CDR2 SVGAGI. The CDR3 nucleotides are TGTGCCAGCGGGCGGAACTCCTACGAGCAGTACTTC. Its protein is CASGRNSYEQYF.

This sequence joins TRBV19 and TRBJ1-1; 7 bases agree with TRBD1. Germline V gene data show CDR1 as LNHDA and CDR2 as SQIVND (reference sequence). The CDR3 contains 19 residues. The V and J ends lost 6 bases and 0 bases, in that order; junction bases with no gene match: 19. This CDR3 is CASRLIKTGMGFVNTEAFF. The CDR3 DNA follows: TGTGCCAGTAGACTCATTAAGACAGGGATGGGTTTTGTGAACACTGAAGCTTTCTTT.

This chain links TRBV7-2 with TRBJ2-7; 9 bases line up with TRBD2. The CDR3 is made up of 19 amino acids. Trimming cost V 5 bases and J 3 bases; bases outside gene matches: 20. The germline CDR1 and CDR2 sequences are SGHTA and FQGNSA. The CDR3, as DNA: TGTGCCAGCAGCCACCCTTCAACTAGCGGGCGAAACTCACTCTACGAGCAGTACTTC. Translating gives CASSHPSTSGRNSLYEQYF.

This chain's CDR3 is CASSPHSAGSYEQYF. The CDR3 bases are TGTGCCAGCAGCCCCCATTCAGCAGGCTCCTACGAGCAGTACTTC. The chain is built from TRBV9 and TRBJ2-7; D unclear. The germline CDR1 and CDR2 sequences are SGDLS and YYNGEE. The germline V and J ends were trimmed by 4 bases and 0 bases, with 14 bases remaining between them. There are 15 residues in the CDR3.

The chain recombines TRBV11-2 with TRBJ2-7; TRBD2 is a possible D gene (5 bases). The CDR3 runs 14 residues. CDR1 is SGHAT and CDR2 is FQNNGV in the germline V gene. Trimming stripped 1 base from V and 6 bases from J, with 13 bases between. CDR3 coding DNA: TGTGCCAGCAGCTTAGGTGCCGGGGTTGGCGAGCAGTACTTC. It encodes CASSLGAGVGEQYF.

This sequence joins TRBV15 and TRBJ2-2, with TRBD1 identical over 7 bases. Germline V gene sequence: CDR1 LNHNV, CDR2 YYDKDF (reference sequence). V lost 3 bases to trimming and J lost 1 base; unmatched junction nucleotides: 14. The CDR3 consists of 19 residues. In nucleotides, the CDR3 is TGTGCCACCAGCAGCAATCTAGATAGGGGACAGATGAACACCGGGGAGCTGTTTTTT. This encodes CATSSNLDRGQMNTGELFF.

V usage is TRBV10-3 and J usage is TRBJ2-2, with 11 bases that match TRBD2. V was pared by 10 bases and J by 4 bases, with 8 bases of the junction left unmatched. Germline V CDR1 and CDR2: ENHRY, SYGVKD. The CDR3 is 15 amino acids. CDR3 DNA: TGTGCCAGCAAACTAGCGGGAGATATCACCGGGGAGCTGTTTTTT. Its translation: CASKLAGDITGELFF.

This chain uses TRBV4-2 with TRBJ1-5, with 10 bases lining up with TRBD1. V lost 3 bases and J lost 2; bases outside the gene matches: 4. This CDR3 is 16 amino acids long. Germline V gene data show CDR1 as LGHNA and CDR2 as YNFKEQ. The CDR3 coding sequence is TGTGCCAGCAGCCACCCCGGGACAGGGGGCAATCAGCCCCAGCATTTT. Protein: CASSHPGTGGNQPQHF.

The V and J genes are TRBV4-2 and TRBJ2-5; D might be TRBD2 (5 bases). Germline V gene lookup returns CDR1 LGHNA and CDR2 YNFKEQ. V was shortened by 2 bases and J by 5 bases, with 9 bases between the two germline ends. This CDR3 has 13 amino acids. The CDR3 DNA reads TGTGCCAGCAGCCAACAGACGGGGGAGACCCAGTACTTC. This sequence encodes CASSQQTGETQYF.

The CDR3 nucleotides read TGTGCCAGCAGCTTGGGGGGATCCCACTCTGGAAACACCATATATTTT. As protein: CASSLGGSHSGNTIYF. V and J are TRBV11-2 and TRBJ1-3, with D possibly matching TRBD1 (5 bases). Germline CDR1 and CDR2: SGHAT and FQNNGV. The V end was cut by 3 bases, the J end by 0 bases, with 12 bases between. The CDR3 totals 16 residues.

V gene TRBV5-4 combines with J gene TRBJ1-2; D not resolved. Between the trimmed V and J ends, which lost 4 bases and 4 bases, there was a span of 20 bases. The CDR3 has 16 residues. The germline V gene has CDR1 SGHNT and CDR2 YYREEE (reference sequence). CDR3: CASSTSGPKRVYGYTF. The CDR3 DNA reads as TGTGCCAGCAGCACCTCCGGGCCCAAAAGGGTCTATGGCTACACCTTC.

The chain joins TRBV6-4 to TRBJ1-5, with a tentative D call TRBD1 (5 bases). V was clipped by 6 bases and J by 1 base, with 7 bases between them. This CDR3 spans 13 amino acids. Looked up from germline, CDR1 is MRHNA and CDR2 is SNTAGT. The CDR3 loop is CASSRESNQPQHF. DNA of the CDR3: TGTGCCAGCAGCAGGGAAAGCAATCAGCCCCAGCATTTT.

The rearrangement links TRBV15 to TRBJ2-3; TRBD1 agrees at 10 bases. CDR1 and CDR2 from the germline V gene are LNHNV and YYDKDF (reference sequence). The CDR3 totals 17 residues. The J segment lost 1 base and the V segment lost 3 bases, leaving 7 bases of the junction unmatched. The CDR3 loop is CATSSETGGVGTDTQYF. DNA for the CDR3: TGTGCCACCAGCAGTGAGACAGGGGGCGTTGGCACAGATACGCAGTATTTT.

The V gene is TRBV6-5, the J gene TRBJ1-1; perhaps TRBD1 as D (6 bases). The CDR3 runs to 14 residues. The germline CDR1 and CDR2 sequences are MNHEY and SVGAGI. V lost 2 bases and J 8 bases, leaving 15 bases between the germline ends. CDR3 residues: CASSYGGGGDEAFF. In DNA, the CDR3 is TGTGCCAGCAGTTACGGAGGGGGAGGGGACGAAGCTTTCTTT.